What follows describes a single TCR beta chain. Its target is unknown. This sample was included in a study of shared clonotypes between healthy human individuals. Study background: For every donor, three CD4 naive, three CD4 memory, two CD8 naive and one CD8 memory plates were used. Study observations and caveats: Sequencing depth was a factor that was expected to affect clonotype sharing among donors.

Donors comprised only Caucasian adults living in Nashville, Tennessee. CD4+ cells were split into CD45RA+ naive and CD45RA-negative memory subsets. Measured with immunoSEQ multiplex PCR; TCRdb has only the in-frame clones, and not every one. This table has about 1.1 million clones, roughly 74% appearing once. V lost 1 base, J lost 5 bases, and 11 bases lay in between. The germline gives CDR1 SEHNR, CDR2 FQNEAQ (reference sequence). This CDR3 spans 14 amino acids. The sample comprised memory CD4+ T cells from PBMCs. Subset of the sample: CD45RA-negative fraction. The chain employs TRBV7-9 and TRBJ2-5, with D unresolved. This TCR was recovered from a man in his late teens or twenties in good health. Some clones in this sample may be carry-over from other donors' samples. CDR3 bases: TGTGCCAGCAGCTTAGGGAAGACGGAGGAGACCCAGTACTTC. Amino acids: CASSLGKTEETQYF.